This T cell receptor (beta chain) was documented in a study of Graves' ophthalmopathy and Graves' hyperthyroidism. About this clonotype itself: Its antigen is unknown. The CDR3 carries no conserved terminal phenylalanine or tryptophan, so it likely arises from a read error.

Study-level results: Sensitivity reached 85% to 90% and specificity about 76% for a 13-signature model separating ophthalmopathy from stable hyperthyroidism. Clonotypes were expanded in thyroid at above 0.001 frequency, and most also appeared in blood.

CDR3 length: 13 residues. The V gene lost 7 bases and the J gene lost 0 bases, with 12 bases spanning the gap. CDR1 and CDR2 (germline): SQVTM, ANQGSEA. Scientists amplified the TCR beta CDR3 regions from RNA transcripts. HTBI-primed RT-PCR formed the first round, and a multiplex PCR formed the second. TCRdb reprocessed the multiplex PCR reads via MiXCR and lists one record per CDR3 protein. Among some 350,000 distinct CDR3 sequences listed, about 17% were seen once. Stable hyperthyroidism meant no progression to ophthalmopathy within 18 months of follow-up. It was on clinical symptoms, serum thyroxine, TRAb, thyroid ultrasound and orbital computed tomography that diagnosis relied.

This clonotype was obtained from an adult woman with stable Graves' hyperthyroidism. The chain uses TRBV29-1 and TRBJ1-1; a possible D gene is TRBD1 (5 bases). The sequencing sample was made of peripheral blood. CDR3 nucleotide sequence: TGCAGCGCTTTCAGGGAGGTGAACACTGAAGCTTTCCTT. This sequence encodes CSAFREVNTEAFL.